The present T cell receptor (beta chain) was sequenced within a study of T-cell reconstitution after alpha-beta-depleted transplantation in children. Study-wide results and limits: It was surviving recipient T cells and thymic progenitors that gave some patients high TCRbeta diversity at day 60. Newly generated T cells supplied most T-cell counts and diversity one year post-transplant.

The length of the CDR3 is 15 residues. CDR1 and CDR2 from the germline V gene are SQVTM and ANQGSEA. The ends lost 7 bases at V and 1 base at J; junction bases unmatched: 9. The sample holds many counts of this clonotype. Antigen specificity is unknown. Unique molecular identifiers were used to barcode this TCRbeta library. MiXCR, run by TCRdb on the PCR reads, gives a single entry per CDR3 protein. The top ten hold approximately 6% of the sample, which has a few hundred thousand distinct CDR3 sequences, roughly 7% seen once. This chain uses TRBV29-1 with TRBJ2-1; 8 nucleotides agree with TRBD1. The receptor's source is a boy between 2 and 10 years old with acute lymphoblastic leukemia, due to receive a stem cell transplant. This specimen was PBMCs, taken before TCRalphabeta/CD19-depleted stem cell transplant. CDR3 coding DNA: TGCAGCGCCATACTGGACAGGGAATCCTACAATGAGCAGTTCTTC. Amino acid sequence: CSAILDRESYNEQFF.